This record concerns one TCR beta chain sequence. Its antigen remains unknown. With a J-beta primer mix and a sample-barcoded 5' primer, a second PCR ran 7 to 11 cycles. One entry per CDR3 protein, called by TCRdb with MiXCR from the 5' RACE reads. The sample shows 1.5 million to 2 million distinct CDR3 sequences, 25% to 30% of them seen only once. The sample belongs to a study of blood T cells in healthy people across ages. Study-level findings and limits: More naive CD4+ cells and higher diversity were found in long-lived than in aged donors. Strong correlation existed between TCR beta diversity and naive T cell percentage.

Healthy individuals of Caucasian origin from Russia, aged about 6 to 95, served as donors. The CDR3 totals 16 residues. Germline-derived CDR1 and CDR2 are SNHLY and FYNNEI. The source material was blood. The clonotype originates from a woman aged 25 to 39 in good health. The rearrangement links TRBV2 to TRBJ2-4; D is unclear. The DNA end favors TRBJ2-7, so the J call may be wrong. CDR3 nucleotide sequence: TGTGCCAGCAGTGAGACTTTTTGGCAGGCCTCCTACGAGCAGTACTTC. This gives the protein CASSETFWQASYEQYF.